This TCR beta chain derives from a study of Ad26.COV2.S vaccination and SARS-CoV-2 variants. Study-level information: Within the COV1001 Ad26.COV2.S trial arm, the donor was enrolled.

As for treatment: 15 to 20 received Ad26.COV2.S at low or high dose, single or two shots; 5 received placebo; per-sample allocation not given. Day 63 after the first vaccine or placebo injection was the time point for sampling. The CDR3 covers 14 residues. Germline-derived CDR1 and CDR2 are LGHDT and YNNKEL (reference sequence). Trimming took 4 bases from V and 1 from J, leaving 10 bases between them. Using immunoSEQ multiplex PCR, the repertoire was profiled, and TCRdb retains in-frame clones only, with some absent. The data hold about half a million clones, with about nine tenths observed a single time.

The source of this sequence is a person aged 18-60 years who received the Ad26.COV2.S COVID-19 vaccine or a placebo. The gene calls are TRBV3-1 (or the pseudogene TRBV3-2) and TRBJ2-5; D remains unclear. Sequenced here: peripheral blood, sampled in a trial of Ad26.COV2.S vaccine versus placebo. The chain's CDR3 is CASSPMVSQETQYF. CDR3 sequence (DNA): TGTGCCAGCAGCCCCATGGTAAGCCAAGAGACCCAGTACTTC.